These 9 T cell receptor beta chains were all obtained from the same sample, sequenced in a study of control samples from healthy donors and cancer patients. The data were produced by immunoSEQ multiplex PCR, yet TCRdb's version contains in-frame clones alone and is incomplete. The sample consists of around 140,000 clones, around nine tenths of them appearing once. Sequences were obtained from blood. These receptors all come from a man aged 18-30 years in good health.

Concerning this clone itself: The junction does not match germline at one end; this may be a read error. The chain couples TRBV6-4 to TRBJ2-3, with 11 bases matching TRBD2. The CDR3 covers 12 residues. CDR1 MRHNA and CDR2 SNTAGT come from the germline V gene. The CDR3 DNA sequence: TGTGCCAGCAGCCTGGGGCCTAGCGGGGGGCCTTTT. Residues: CASSLGPSGGPF.

J is TRBJ2-3 and V is TRBV7-9, with D tentatively TRBD1 (5 bases). Trimming stripped 5 bases from V and 11 bases from J, with 8 bases between. This CDR3 contains 10 residues. From germline, CDR1 is SEHNR and CDR2 FQNEAQ (reference sequence). The CDR3 reads CASSQGMQYF. Written as DNA, the CDR3 is TGTGCCAGCAGCCAGGGTATGCAGTATTTT.

This clone appeared once. This chain connects TRBV28 to TRBJ2-5, with D uncertain. Germline CDR1 is MDHEN and CDR2 is SYDVKM. Trimming pared 6 bases from V and 5 bases from J, leaving 10 bases between. The CDR3 has 12 residues. Written as DNA, the CDR3 is TGTGCCAGCAGCTCATCACGGGAGACCCAGTACTTC. Its protein is CASSSSRETQYF.

In nucleotides, the CDR3 is TGTGCCAGCAGTCAGACTAGTGTGGCAGATACGCAGTATTTT. Its protein product is CASSQTSVADTQYF. This chain connects TRBV2 to TRBJ2-3, with D possibly TRBD2 on 6 matching bases. V was trimmed by 5 bases and J by 4 bases, leaving 13 bases between them. The CDR3 contains 14 residues. Germline-derived CDR1 and CDR2 are SNHLY and FYNNEI.

The chain couples TRBV19 to TRBJ2-2; no reliable D call. Germline values: CDR1 LNHDA, CDR2 SQIVND (reference sequence). V gave up 11 bases and J gave up 8 bases, with 15 bases separating them. CDR3 size: 12 residues. DNA of the CDR3: TGTGCCCTCAAGTCTGTAGCTGGGGAGCTGTTTTTT. It is translated as CALKSVAGELFF.

V gene TRBV6-1 combines with J gene TRBJ2-7; D might be TRBD2 (5 bases). Trimming left V 0 bases short and J 3 bases short, with 12 bases between. This CDR3 region has 15 residues. CDR1 is MNHNS and CDR2 is SASEGT in the germline V gene. The CDR3 reads CASSEAVIASYEQYF. CDR3 DNA sequence: TGTGCCAGCAGTGAAGCGGTAATAGCGAGCTACGAGCAGTACTTC.

The chain combines TRBV7-9 with TRBJ1-1; no clear D. The CDR3 runs 15 residues. Trimming removed 1 base at V and 1 base at J, with 10 bases between. From germline, CDR1 is SEHNR and CDR2 FQNEAQ (reference sequence). In nucleotides, the CDR3 is TGTGCCAGCAGCTTAGGCGCCAGGTGGAACACTGAAGCTTTCTTT. Translated, it gives CASSLGARWNTEAFF.

The gene calls are TRBV15 and TRBJ1-5; the D is unclear. Looked up from germline, CDR1 is LNHNV and CDR2 is YYDKDF (reference sequence). The CDR3 totals 15 residues. V was shortened by 1 base and J by 0 bases, with 7 bases between the two germline ends. The CDR3 DNA follows: TGTGCCACCAGCAGAGGGCCAGTTAGCAATCAGCCCCAGCATTTT. It translates to CATSRGPVSNQPQHF. Drawing the rest from reference TRBV15 and TRBJ1-5, the complete variable domain is DAMVIQNPRYQVTQFGKPVTLSCSQTLNHNVMYWYQQKSSQAPKLLFHYYDKDFNNEADTPDNFQSRRPNTSFCFLDIRSPGLGDTAMYLCATSRGPVSNQPQHFGDGTRLSIL.

The chain combines TRBV6-5 with TRBJ1-5; TRBD1 is a possible D gene (6 bases). The CDR3 is made up of 14 amino acids. The germline V gene encodes CDR1 MNHEY and CDR2 SVGAGI. The V end was cut by 5 bases, the J end by 3 bases, with 11 bases between. CDR3 DNA: TGTGCCAGCAGTCCTCACAGGGACAATCAGCCCCAGCATTTT. Translating it yields CASSPHRDNQPQHF.